This T cell receptor beta chain was captured in a study of shared clonotypes between healthy human individuals. The length of the CDR3 is 18 residues. CDR1 is MNHNS, CDR2 SASEGT, per germline. Between the trimmed V and J ends, which lost 2 bases and 0 bases, there was a span of 16 bases. The authors distributed each subset's genomic DNA evenly over several immunoSEQ plates. This table comes from immunoSEQ multiplex PCR, and its TCRdb copy is limited to in-frame clones, with some not included. The repertoire holds about 100,000 clones, almost 70% seen once, with roughly 50% in the top ten. Sequenced: memory CD8+ T cells sorted from blood. Subset denoted: CD45RO+ cells pooled with CCR7-negative TemRA cells. This sequence joins TRBV6-1 and TRBJ1-4; D may be TRBD1 (6 bases). The clonotype originates from a man aged 25-45 years in good health. In DNA, the CDR3 is TGTGCCAGCAGTGAAAATAGACAGGACCTTGCAACTAATGAAAAACTGTTTTTT. This translates into CASSENRQDLATNEKLFF.